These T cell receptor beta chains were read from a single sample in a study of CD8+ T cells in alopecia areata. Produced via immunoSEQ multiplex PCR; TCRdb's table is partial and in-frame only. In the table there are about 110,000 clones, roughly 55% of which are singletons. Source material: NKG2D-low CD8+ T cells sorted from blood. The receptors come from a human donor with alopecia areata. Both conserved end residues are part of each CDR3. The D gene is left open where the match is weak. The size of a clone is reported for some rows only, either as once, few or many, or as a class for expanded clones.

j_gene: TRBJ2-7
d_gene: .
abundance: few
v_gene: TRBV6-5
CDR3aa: CASSLPGPPNEQYF
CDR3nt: TGTGCCAGCAGTCTTCCGGGACCCCCAAACGAGCAGTACTTC

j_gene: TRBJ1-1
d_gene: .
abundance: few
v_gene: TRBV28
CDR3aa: CASSDPRNTEAFF
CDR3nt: TGTGCCAGCAGCGATCCTCGGAACACTGAAGCTTTCTTT

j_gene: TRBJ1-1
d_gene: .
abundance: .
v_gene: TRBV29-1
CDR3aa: CSVSSQVNTEAFF
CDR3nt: TGCAGCGTTAGTTCACAGGTGAACACTGAAGCTTTCTTT

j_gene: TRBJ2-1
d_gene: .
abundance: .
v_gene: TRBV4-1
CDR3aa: CASSQEQGGYNEQFF
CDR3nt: TGCGCCAGCAGCCAAGAACAGGGGGGGTACAATGAGCAGTTCTTC

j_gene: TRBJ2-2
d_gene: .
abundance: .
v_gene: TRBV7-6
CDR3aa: CASSLGPGGAGELFF
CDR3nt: TGTGCCAGCAGCTTAGGTCCCGGAGGGGCCGGGGAGCTGTTTTTT

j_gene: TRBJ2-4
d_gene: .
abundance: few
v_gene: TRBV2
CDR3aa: CASTASISKNIQYF
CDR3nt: TGTGCCAGCACGGCGTCTATTTCCAAAAACATTCAGTACTTC

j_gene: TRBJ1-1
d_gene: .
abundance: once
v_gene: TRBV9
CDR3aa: CASSPEGPPGTEAFF
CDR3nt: TGTGCCAGCAGCCCAGAGGGACCGCCAGGGACTGAAGCTTTCTTT

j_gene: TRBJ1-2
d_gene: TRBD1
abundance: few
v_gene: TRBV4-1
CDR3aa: CASSQEGQSTYGYTF
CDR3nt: TGCGCCAGCAGCCAAGAGGGACAGAGTACCTATGGCTACACCTTC

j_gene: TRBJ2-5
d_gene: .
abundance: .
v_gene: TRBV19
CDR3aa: CASSSPGKHEETQYF
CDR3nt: TGTGCCAGTAGTTCCCCGGGGAAGCACGAAGAGACCCAGTACTTC

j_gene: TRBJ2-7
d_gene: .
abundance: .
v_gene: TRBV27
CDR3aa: CASSLTGAYYEQYF
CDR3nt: TGTGCCAGCAGTTTAACCGGGGCCTACTACGAGCAGTACTTC

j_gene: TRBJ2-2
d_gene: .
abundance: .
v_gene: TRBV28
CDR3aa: CASSFQNFRDWDTGELFF
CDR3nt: TGTGCCAGCAGTTTTCAAAATTTCAGGGATTGGGACACCGGGGAGCTGTTTTTT

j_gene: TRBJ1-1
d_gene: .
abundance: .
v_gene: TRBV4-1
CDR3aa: CASSQAGTEAFF
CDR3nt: TGCGCCAGCAGCCAAGCAGGCACTGAAGCTTTCTTT

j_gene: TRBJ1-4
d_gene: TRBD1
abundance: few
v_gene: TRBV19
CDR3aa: CASSRARTGGLDEKLFF
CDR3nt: TGTGCCAGTAGTAGAGCGAGGACAGGGGGCTTGGATGAAAAACTGTTTTTT

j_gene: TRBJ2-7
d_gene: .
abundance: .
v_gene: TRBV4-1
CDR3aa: CASSQGLRDSYEQYF
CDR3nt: TGCGCCAGCAGCCAAGGCCTCCGGGACTCCTACGAGCAGTACTTC

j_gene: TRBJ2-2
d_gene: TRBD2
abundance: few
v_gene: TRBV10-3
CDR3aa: CAIPGLANTGELFF
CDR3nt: TGTGCCATTCCGGGACTAGCTAACACCGGGGAGCTGTTTTTT

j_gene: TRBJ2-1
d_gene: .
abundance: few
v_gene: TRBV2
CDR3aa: CASSQGGRSEQFF
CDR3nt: TGTGCCAGCAGTCAGGGGGGGCGTTCAGAGCAGTTCTTC

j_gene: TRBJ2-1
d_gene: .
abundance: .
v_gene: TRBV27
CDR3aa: CASSFWAGPGNEQFF
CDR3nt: TGTGCCAGCAGTTTTTGGGCGGGACCCGGCAATGAGCAGTTCTTC